Shown below are 19 T cell receptor beta chains from a single sample sequenced in a study of T cell responses to AZD1222 COVID-19 vaccine. TCRdb's table, derived via immunoSEQ multiplex PCR, lists solely in-frame clones and lacks some. The data contain roughly 120,000 clones, around 94% of them singletons. Sequencing was performed on peripheral blood, taken 28 days after the second AZD1222 dose. The receptor source for this set is an adult who received the AZD1222 COVID-19 vaccine.

This chain links TRBV13 with TRBJ2-7; the D is unclear. The V end lost 4 bases, the J end lost 3 bases, and 10 bases lay between the germline ends. Germline CDR1 and CDR2: PRHDT and FYEKMQ (reference sequence). This CDR3 has 13 residues. CDR3 DNA sequence: TGTGCCAGCAGCTCGGAAAAGAACTACGAGCAGTACTTC. Its protein product is CASSSEKNYEQYF.

V gene TRBV6-5 combines with J gene TRBJ1-2; D remains ambiguous. Germline loops: CDR1 MNHEY, CDR2 SVGAGI. The CDR3 consists of 14 residues. Trimming left V 8 bases short and J 1 base short, with 14 bases between. The CDR3 DNA is TGTGCCAGCGCCACCCTTGGGATTAACTATGGCTACACCTTC. This gives the protein CASATLGINYGYTF.

The J gene is TRBJ1-5, the V gene TRBV28, with 7 bases matching TRBD1. This CDR3 region has 14 residues. Germline values: CDR1 MDHEN, CDR2 SYDVKM. V was clipped by 5 bases and J by 6 bases; unmatched bases: 7. This chain's CDR3 is CASSRPTGLQPQHF. The CDR3 bases are TGTGCCAGCAGTCGCCCGACAGGGCTTCAGCCCCAGCATTTT.

This chain connects TRBV7-8 to TRBJ2-1, with no clear D. V lost 7 bases and J 7 bases, leaving 17 bases between the germline ends. The CDR3 consists of 14 residues. The V gene's germline CDR1 is SGHVS and CDR2 FQNEAQ. CDR3 DNA sequence: TGTGCCAGCACAAGGGCGCTTCCGAGTAATGAGCAGTTCTTC. Protein sequence: CASTRALPSNEQFF.

This chain connects TRBV29-1 to TRBJ2-5; TRBD1 agrees at 7 bases. Germline CDR1 reads SQVTM; CDR2 reads ANQGSEA. Germline trimming cut 6 bases from V and 3 bases from J; bases unmatched to any gene: 10. The length of the CDR3 is 14 residues. CDR3 coding DNA: TGCAGCGTAGGTACAGGGGTTTTAAAAGAGACCCAGTACTTC. It specifies CSVGTGVLKETQYF.

The chain links TRBV13 to TRBJ1-2; D remains ambiguous. Trimming took 4 bases from V and 6 from J, leaving 12 bases between them. Germline lookup yields CDR1 PRHDT and CDR2 FYEKMQ (reference sequence). This CDR3 comprises 13 residues. CDR3 DNA sequence: TGTGCCAGCAGCTCCCCGCTAAGGGATGGCTACACCTTC. Its protein product is CASSSPLRDGYTF.

The chain employs TRBV27 and TRBJ2-1; a possible D gene is TRBD2 (6 bases). The CDR3 is 17 residues long. Germline V lookup: CDR1 MNHEY, CDR2 SMNVEV (reference sequence). V lost 2 bases to trimming and J lost 7 bases, with 21 bases between them. The CDR3 spells CASSLTGTWGNVNEQFF. The CDR3 nucleotides are TGTGCCAGCAGTTTAACGGGGACTTGGGGCAATGTGAATGAGCAGTTCTTC.

This rearrangement joins TRBV5-1 to TRBJ1-4; TRBD1 matches 10 bases. The trim removed 0 bases at V and 3 bases at J, leaving 2 bases unmatched. CDR3 length: 16 amino acids. Germline values: CDR1 SGHRS, CDR2 YFSETQ. The CDR3 sequence: CASSLAGQGSNEKLFF. CDR3 coding DNA: TGCGCCAGCAGCTTGGCGGGACAGGGGTCTAATGAAAAACTGTTTTTT.

The V call is TRBV3-1 (or the pseudogene TRBV3-2), the J call TRBJ1-1, with TRBD1 matching 10 bases. With 3 bases clipped from V and 1 base from J, the junction kept 2 bases outside the gene matches. The CDR3 runs to 15 residues. Looked up from germline, CDR1 is LGHDT and CDR2 is YNNKEL (reference sequence). CDR3 protein: CASSHWDRGNTEAFF. CDR3 sequence (DNA): TGTGCCAGCAGCCACTGGGACAGGGGGAACACTGAAGCTTTCTTT.

The V and J genes are TRBV19 and TRBJ2-2; no reliable D call. Trimming pared 2 bases from V and 3 bases from J, leaving 10 bases between. Germline V gene lookup returns CDR1 LNHDA and CDR2 SQIVND (reference sequence). The CDR3 totals 15 residues. In DNA, the CDR3 is TGTGCCAGTAGTATACCGGGCCAATACACCGGGGAGCTGTTTTTT. Translated, it gives CASSIPGQYTGELFF.

J is TRBJ2-1 and V is TRBV18; D perhaps matches TRBD2 (5 bases). The V gene's germline CDR1 is KGHSH and CDR2 LQKENI. The V end was cut by 2 bases, the J end by 8 bases, with 19 bases between. This CDR3 contains 16 residues. The CDR3 nucleotides are TGTGCCAGCTCACCAAGCCTAGCAGGCAATTCGGATGAGCAGTTCTTC. This codes for CASSPSLAGNSDEQFF. The complete variable domain, with remaining parts taken from reference TRBV18 and TRBJ2-1, reads NAGVMQNPRHLVRRRGQEARLRCSPMKGHSHVYWYRQLPEEGLKFMVYLQKENIIDESGMPKERFSAEFPKEGPSILRIQQVVRGDSAAYFCASSPSLAGNSDEQFFGPGTRLTVL.

V and J are TRBV19 and TRBJ2-1; D is uncertain. Trimming removed 4 bases from V and 5 bases from J, with 3 bases in between. CDR1 LNHDA and CDR2 SQIVND come from the germline V gene (reference sequence). The CDR3 has 11 amino acids. The CDR3 region is CASSRNNEQFF. The CDR3 bases are TGTGCCAGTAGTAGAAACAATGAGCAGTTCTTC.

The rearrangement uses TRBV18 and TRBJ1-2; 9 bases are a match to TRBD1. Losses at the gene ends were 5 bases for V and 7 bases for J; bases not matched to a gene: 8. Germline assignment: CDR1 KGHSH and CDR2 LQKENI. This CDR3 spans 14 amino acids. The CDR3 is CASSLGTGLRGYTF. The CDR3 DNA sequence: TGTGCCAGCTCATTGGGGACAGGGCTACGTGGCTACACCTTC.

This chain uses TRBV27 with TRBJ1-2, with TRBD1 as a possible D gene (5 bases). Germline CDR1 MNHEY, CDR2 SMNVEV (reference sequence). The CDR3 runs to 16 residues. V gave up 0 bases and J gave up 6 bases, with 17 bases separating them. This CDR3 is CASSLSPRRRGDGYTF. CDR3 in DNA: TGTGCCAGCAGTTTATCCCCTAGAAGGAGGGGTGATGGCTACACCTTC.

Written as DNA, the CDR3 is TGTGCCAGCAGCTTAGGCGGGTTTAGCTCCTACAATGAGCAGTTCTTC. This encodes CASSLGGFSSYNEQFF. The chain uses TRBV7-9 and TRBJ2-1; perhaps TRBD2 as D (5 bases). CDR3 length: 16 amino acids. V dropped 1 base and J dropped 0 bases, with 10 bases sitting between them. Germline assignment: CDR1 SEHNR and CDR2 FQNEAQ (reference sequence).

The V call is TRBV11-2, the J call TRBJ1-2, with a weak D call TRBD1 (5 bases). Germline V gives CDR1 SGHAT, CDR2 FQNNGV. Between the trimmed V and J ends, which lost 5 bases and 8 bases, there was a span of 15 bases. The CDR3 covers 13 residues. The CDR3 loop is CASSPPGGLGYTF. Written as DNA, the CDR3 is TGTGCCAGCAGCCCCCCGGGGGGGTTAGGCTACACCTTC.

The chain couples TRBV5-1 to TRBJ1-1; TRBD1 might be the D (6 bases). This CDR3 contains 14 residues. Trimming pared 3 bases from V and 2 bases from J, leaving 11 bases between. Germline values: CDR1 SGHRS, CDR2 YFSETQ. CDR3 sequence reads: CASSYGQPNTEAFF. As DNA, the CDR3 is TGCGCCAGCAGCTACGGACAGCCCAACACTGAAGCTTTCTTT. The entire variable domain, with the rest obtained from reference TRBV5-1 and TRBJ1-1, is as follows: KAGVTQTPRYLIKTRGQQVTLSCSPISGHRSVSWYQQTPGQGLQFLFEYFSETQRNKGNFPGRFSGRQFSNSRSEMNVSTLELGDSALYLCASSYGQPNTEAFFGQGTRLTVV.

The chain has TRBV7-2 and TRBJ2-1; D tentatively reads TRBD1 or TRBD2 (5 bases each). V lost 5 bases to trimming and J lost 4 bases, with 12 bases between them. CDR1 and CDR2 from the germline V gene are SGHTA and FQGNSA. The CDR3 length is 14 residues. CDR3 loop: CASSLRDVYNEQFF. The CDR3 DNA reads TGTGCCAGCAGCCTCCGGGACGTATACAATGAGCAGTTCTTC.

This clone was counted once. This rearrangement joins TRBV7-8 to TRBJ1-4; 9 bases are a match to TRBD1. Trimming cost V 5 bases and J 9 bases; bases outside gene matches: 4. The CDR3 has 13 amino acids. The germline V gene encodes CDR1 SGHVS and CDR2 FQNEAQ. In nucleotides, the CDR3 is TGTGCCAGCAGCCCGGGACAGGGTCAAAAACTGTTTTTT. It encodes CASSPGQGQKLFF.